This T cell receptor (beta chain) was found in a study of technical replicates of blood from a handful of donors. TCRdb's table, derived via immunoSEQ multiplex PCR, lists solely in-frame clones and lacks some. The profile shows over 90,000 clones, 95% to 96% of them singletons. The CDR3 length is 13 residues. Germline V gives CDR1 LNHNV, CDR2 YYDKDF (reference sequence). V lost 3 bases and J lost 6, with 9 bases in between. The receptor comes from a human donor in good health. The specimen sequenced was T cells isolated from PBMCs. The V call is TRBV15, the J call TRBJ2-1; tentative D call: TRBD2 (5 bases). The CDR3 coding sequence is TGTGCCACCAGCAGCCTAACTAGCAATGAGCAGTTCTTC. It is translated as CATSSLTSNEQFF. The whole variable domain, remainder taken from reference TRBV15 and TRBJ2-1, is DAMVIQNPRYQVTQFGKPVTLSCSQTLNHNVMYWYQQKSSQAPKLLFHYYDKDFNNEADTPDNFQSRRPNTSFCFLDIRSPGLGDTAMYLCATSSLTSNEQFFGPGTRLTVL.